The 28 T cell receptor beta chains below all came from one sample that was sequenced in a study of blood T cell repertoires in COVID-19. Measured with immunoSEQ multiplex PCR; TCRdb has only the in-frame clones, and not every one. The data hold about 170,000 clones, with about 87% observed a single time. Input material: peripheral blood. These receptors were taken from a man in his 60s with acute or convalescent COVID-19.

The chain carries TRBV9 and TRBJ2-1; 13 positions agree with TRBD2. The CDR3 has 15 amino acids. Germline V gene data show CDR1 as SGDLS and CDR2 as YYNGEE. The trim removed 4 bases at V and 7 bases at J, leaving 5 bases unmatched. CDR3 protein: CASSHGGLAGNEQFF. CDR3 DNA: TGTGCCAGCAGCCATGGGGGACTAGCGGGAAATGAGCAGTTCTTC.

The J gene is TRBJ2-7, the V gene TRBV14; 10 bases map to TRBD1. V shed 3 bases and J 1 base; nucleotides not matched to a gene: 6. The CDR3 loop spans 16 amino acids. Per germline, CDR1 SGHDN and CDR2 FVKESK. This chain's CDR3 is CASSQNGQGESYEQYF. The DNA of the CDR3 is TGTGCCAGCAGCCAGAACGGACAGGGGGAATCCTACGAGCAGTACTTC.

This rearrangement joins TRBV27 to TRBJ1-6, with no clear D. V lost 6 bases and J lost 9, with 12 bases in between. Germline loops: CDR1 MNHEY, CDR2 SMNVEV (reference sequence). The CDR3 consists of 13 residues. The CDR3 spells CASRGRLTSPLHF. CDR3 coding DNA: TGTGCCAGCAGGGGCAGACTAACTTCACCCCTCCACTTT.

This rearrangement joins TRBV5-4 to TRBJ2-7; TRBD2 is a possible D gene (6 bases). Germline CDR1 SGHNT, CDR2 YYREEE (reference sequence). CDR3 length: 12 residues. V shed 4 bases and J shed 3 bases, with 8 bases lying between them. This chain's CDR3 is CASSRDFYEQYV. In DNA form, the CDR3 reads TGTGCCAGCAGCCGGGACTTCTACGAGCAGTACGTC.

The CDR3 region has the DNA TGCGCCAGCAGCTTAGACGGCGGTGGCACTGAAGCTTTCTTT. It yields the protein CASSLDGGGTEAFF. J is TRBJ1-1 and V is TRBV5-1; D gene uncertain. The germline CDR1 and CDR2 sequences are SGHRS and YFSETQ. This CDR3 has 14 residues. The germline V and J ends were trimmed by 2 bases and 4 bases, with 12 bases remaining between them.

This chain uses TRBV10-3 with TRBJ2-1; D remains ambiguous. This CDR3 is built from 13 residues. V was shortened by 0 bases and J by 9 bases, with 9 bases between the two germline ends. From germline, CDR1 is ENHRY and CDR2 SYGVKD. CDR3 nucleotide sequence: TGTGCCATCAGTGAGTCGATTGGGCTTGAGCAGTTCTTC. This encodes CAISESIGLEQFF.

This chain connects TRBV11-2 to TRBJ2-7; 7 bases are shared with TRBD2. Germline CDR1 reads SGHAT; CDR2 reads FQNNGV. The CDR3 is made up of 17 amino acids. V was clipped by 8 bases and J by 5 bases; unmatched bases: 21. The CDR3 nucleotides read TGTGCCAGCGGATCACAATCCGAGCGGGACTTCGTCCACGAGCAGTACTTC. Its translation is CASGSQSERDFVHEQYF.

The CDR3 bases are TGTGCCACCAGCAGGGGGCTAGGGAGCAATCAGCCCCAGCATTTT. Protein: CATSRGLGSNQPQHF. This sequence joins TRBV15 and TRBJ1-5; D might be TRBD1 (5 bases). Trimming cost V 3 bases and J 1 base, with 10 bases left between them. Germline V gives CDR1 LNHNV, CDR2 YYDKDF (reference sequence). CDR3 length: 15 amino acids. Filled out from reference TRBV15 and TRBJ1-5, the complete variable domain reads DAMVIQNPRYQVTQFGKPVTLSCSQTLNHNVMYWYQQKSSQAPKLLFHYYDKDFNNEADTPDNFQSRRPNTSFCFLDIRSPGLGDTAMYLCATSRGLGSNQPQHFGDGTRLSIL.

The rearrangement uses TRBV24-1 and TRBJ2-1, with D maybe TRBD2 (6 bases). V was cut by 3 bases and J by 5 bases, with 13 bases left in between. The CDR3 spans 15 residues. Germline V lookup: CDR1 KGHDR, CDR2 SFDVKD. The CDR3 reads CATSDPGRGNNEQFF. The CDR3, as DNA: TGTGCCACCAGTGATCCGGGGCGGGGTAACAATGAGCAGTTCTTC.

CDR3 sequence (DNA): TGTGCCAGCAGTACCCCGACAGGAGTGGACTACAATGAGCAGTTCTTC. Translation: CASSTPTGVDYNEQFF. V and J are TRBV27 and TRBJ2-1, with D possibly matching TRBD1 (6 bases). The V end lost 5 bases, the J end lost 3 bases, and 17 bases lay between the germline ends. The CDR3 is 16 amino acids. Germline V gene data show CDR1 as MNHEY and CDR2 as SMNVEV (reference sequence).

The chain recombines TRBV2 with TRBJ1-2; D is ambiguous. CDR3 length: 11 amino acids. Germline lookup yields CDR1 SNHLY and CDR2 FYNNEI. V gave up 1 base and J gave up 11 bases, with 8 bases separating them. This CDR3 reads CASSEGASYTF. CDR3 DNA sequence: TGTGCCAGCAGTGAAGGGGCAAGTTACACCTTC. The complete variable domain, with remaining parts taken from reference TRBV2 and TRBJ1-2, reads EPEVTQTPSHQVTQMGQEVILRCVPISNHLYFYWYRQILGQKVEFLVSFYNNEISEKSEIFDDQFSVERPDGSNFTLKIRSTKLEDSAMYFCASSEGASYTFGSGTRLTVV.

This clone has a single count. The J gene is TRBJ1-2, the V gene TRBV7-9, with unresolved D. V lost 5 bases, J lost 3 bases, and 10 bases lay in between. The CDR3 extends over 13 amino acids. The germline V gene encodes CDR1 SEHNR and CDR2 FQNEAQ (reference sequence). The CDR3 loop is CASSPPRDYGYTF. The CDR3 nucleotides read TGTGCCAGCAGCCCCCCACGGGACTATGGCTACACCTTC.

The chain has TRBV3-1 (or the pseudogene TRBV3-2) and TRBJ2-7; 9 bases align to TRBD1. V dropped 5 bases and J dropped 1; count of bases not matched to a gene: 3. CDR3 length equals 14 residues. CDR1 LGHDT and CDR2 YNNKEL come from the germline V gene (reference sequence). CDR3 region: CASSGQGKSYEQYF. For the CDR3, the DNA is TGTGCCAGCAGCGGACAGGGGAAATCCTACGAGCAGTACTTC.

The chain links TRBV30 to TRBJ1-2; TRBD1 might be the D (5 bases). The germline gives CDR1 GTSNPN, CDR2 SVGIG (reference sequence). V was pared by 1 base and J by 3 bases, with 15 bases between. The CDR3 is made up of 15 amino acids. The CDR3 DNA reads TGTGCCTGGAGTGGGGGCACAGGCGGGGACTATGGCTACACCTTC. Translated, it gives CAWSGGTGGDYGYTF.

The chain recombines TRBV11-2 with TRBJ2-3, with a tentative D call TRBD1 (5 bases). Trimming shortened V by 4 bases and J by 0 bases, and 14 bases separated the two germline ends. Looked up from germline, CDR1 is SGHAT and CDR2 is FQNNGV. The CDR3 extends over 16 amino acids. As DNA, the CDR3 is TGTGCCAGCAGCTACGGGCAGGGCCCGAGCACAGATACGCAGTATTTT. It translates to CASSYGQGPSTDTQYF.

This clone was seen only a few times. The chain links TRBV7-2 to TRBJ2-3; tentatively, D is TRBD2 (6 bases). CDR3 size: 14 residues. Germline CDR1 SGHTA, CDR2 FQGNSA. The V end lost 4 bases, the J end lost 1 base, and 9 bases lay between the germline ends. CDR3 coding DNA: TGTGCCAGCAGCTGGGACTGGCGCACAGATACGCAGTATTTT. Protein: CASSWDWRTDTQYF.

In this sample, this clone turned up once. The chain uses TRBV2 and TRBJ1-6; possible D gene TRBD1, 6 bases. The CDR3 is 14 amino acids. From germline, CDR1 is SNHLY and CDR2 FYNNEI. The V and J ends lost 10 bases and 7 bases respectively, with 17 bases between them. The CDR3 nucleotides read TGTGCCACCAGACAGGAGGGCTCGAATTCACCCCTCCACTTT. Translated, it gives CATRQEGSNSPLHF.

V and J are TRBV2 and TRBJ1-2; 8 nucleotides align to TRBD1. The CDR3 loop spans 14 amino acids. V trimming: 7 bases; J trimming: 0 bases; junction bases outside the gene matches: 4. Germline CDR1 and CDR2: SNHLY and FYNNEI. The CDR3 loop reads CASTQGAANYGYTF. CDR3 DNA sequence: TGTGCCAGCACTCAGGGGGCGGCTAACTATGGCTACACCTTC.

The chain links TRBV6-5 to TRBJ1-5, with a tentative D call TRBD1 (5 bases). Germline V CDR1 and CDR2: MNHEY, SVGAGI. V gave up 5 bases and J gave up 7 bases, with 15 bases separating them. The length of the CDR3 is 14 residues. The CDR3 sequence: CASSQAGAGQPQHF. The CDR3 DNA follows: TGTGCCAGCAGTCAGGCTGGGGCCGGGCAGCCCCAGCATTTT.

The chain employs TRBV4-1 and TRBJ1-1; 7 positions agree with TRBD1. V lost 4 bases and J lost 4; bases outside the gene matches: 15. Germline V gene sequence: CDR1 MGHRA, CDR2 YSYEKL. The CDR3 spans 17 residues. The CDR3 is CASSPRTGDSGITEAFF. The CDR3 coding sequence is TGCGCCAGCAGCCCCAGGACAGGCGATTCGGGTATCACTGAAGCTTTCTTT.

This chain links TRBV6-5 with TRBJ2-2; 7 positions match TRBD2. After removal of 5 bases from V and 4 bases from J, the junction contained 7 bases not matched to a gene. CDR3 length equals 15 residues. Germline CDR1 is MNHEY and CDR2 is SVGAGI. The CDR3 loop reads CASSILARGTGELFF. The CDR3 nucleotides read TGTGCCAGCAGTATACTAGCGAGAGGCACCGGGGAGCTGTTTTTT.

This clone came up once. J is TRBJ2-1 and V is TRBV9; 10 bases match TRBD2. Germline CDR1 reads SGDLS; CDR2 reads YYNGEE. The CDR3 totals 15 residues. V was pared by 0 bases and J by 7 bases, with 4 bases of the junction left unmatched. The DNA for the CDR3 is TGTGCCAGCAGCGTAGGTAGTAGCGGGAGGAATGAGCAGTTCTTC. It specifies CASSVGSSGRNEQFF.

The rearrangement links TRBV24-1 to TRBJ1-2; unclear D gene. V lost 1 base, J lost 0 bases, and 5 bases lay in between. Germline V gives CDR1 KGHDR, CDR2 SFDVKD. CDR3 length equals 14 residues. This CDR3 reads CATSDFPANYGYTF. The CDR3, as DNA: TGTGCCACCAGTGATTTCCCAGCTAACTATGGCTACACCTTC.

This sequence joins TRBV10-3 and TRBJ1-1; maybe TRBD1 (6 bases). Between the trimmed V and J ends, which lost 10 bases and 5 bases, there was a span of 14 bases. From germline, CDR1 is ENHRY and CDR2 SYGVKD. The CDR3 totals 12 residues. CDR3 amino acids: CATQGVETEAFF. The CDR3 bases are TGTGCCACACAGGGAGTAGAGACTGAAGCTTTCTTT.

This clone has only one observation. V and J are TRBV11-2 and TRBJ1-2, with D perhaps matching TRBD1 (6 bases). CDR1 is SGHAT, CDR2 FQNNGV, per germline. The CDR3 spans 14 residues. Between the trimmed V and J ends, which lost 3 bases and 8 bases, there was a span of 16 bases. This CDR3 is CASSFTQQGDGYTF. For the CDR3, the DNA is TGTGCCAGCAGCTTCACACAACAGGGTGACGGCTACACCTTC.

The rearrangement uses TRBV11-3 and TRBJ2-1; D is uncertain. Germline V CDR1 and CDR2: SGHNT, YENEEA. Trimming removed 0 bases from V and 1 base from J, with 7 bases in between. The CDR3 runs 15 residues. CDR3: CASSLDPVSYNEQFF. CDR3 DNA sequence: TGTGCCAGCAGCTTAGATCCAGTTTCCTACAATGAGCAGTTCTTC.

This CDR3 reads CATERASGQETQYF. CDR3 bases: TGTGCCACCGAAAGGGCTAGCGGCCAAGAGACCCAGTACTTC. The chain joins TRBV15 to TRBJ2-5; 7 bases agree with TRBD2. The trim removed 8 bases at V and 1 base at J, leaving 7 bases unmatched. Germline values: CDR1 LNHNV, CDR2 YYDKDF (reference sequence). This CDR3 is built from 14 residues.

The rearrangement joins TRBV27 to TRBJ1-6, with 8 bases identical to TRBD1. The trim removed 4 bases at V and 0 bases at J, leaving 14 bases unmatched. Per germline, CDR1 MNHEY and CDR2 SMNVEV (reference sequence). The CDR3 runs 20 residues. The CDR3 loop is CASSSRTGNLRSSYNSPLHF. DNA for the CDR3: TGTGCCAGCAGTTCACGGACAGGGAACCTCCGAAGCTCCTATAATTCACCCCTCCACTTT.